These T cell receptor beta chains were read from a single sample in a study of T cells in Graves' hyperthyroidism and ophthalmopathy. TCRdb reanalysed the multiplex PCR reads using MiXCR and keeps one entry per CDR3 protein. The sample includes approximately 490,000 distinct CDR3 sequences, approximately 23% of them seen just once. Sequenced: blood. All receptors come from a woman aged 70-85 years with Graves' ophthalmopathy. CDR3s include the opening cysteine and the closing phenylalanine or tryptophan. D genes are given only for firm matches. Size values are once, few and many counts, or a class for expanded clones, and some rows have none.

D,size,V,J,DNA,CDR3
NA,NA,TRBV7-6,TRBJ1-4,TGTGCCAGCAGCTTAGAACAGGGTGGTGAAAAACTGTTTTTT,CASSLEQGGEKLFF
TRBD2,NA,TRBV28,TRBJ2-3,TGTGCCAGCAGACACCTTAGCGGGAGAGACACAGATACGCAGTATTTT,CASRHLSGRDTDTQYF
TRBD2,NA,TRBV7-8,TRBJ2-7,TGTGCCAGCAGCTGGGGACTAGCGGGAGTTTACGAGCAGTACTTC,CASSWGLAGVYEQYF
NA,NA,TRBV6-1,TRBJ1-1,TGTGCCAGCAGTCCAGACGTGAGGTCGGGGGCCGTGGACACTGAAGCTTTCTTT,CASSPDVRSGAVDTEAFF
NA,few,TRBV12-3/TRBV12-4,TRBJ1-5,TGTGCCAGCAGGATGGAGGGGGGCCCGCATCAGCCCCAGCATTTT,CASRMEGGPHQPQHF
TRBD1,few,TRBV20-1,TRBJ1-6,TGCAGTGCTCGACAGGGGTCGAATTCACCCCTCCACTTT,CSARQGSNSPLHF
NA,few,TRBV19,TRBJ2-7,TGTGCCAGTAGTCGTGCACTCGGAGCGGGCTACGAGCAGTACTTC,CASSRALGAGYEQYF
NA,NA,TRBV19,TRBJ2-7,TGTGCCAGTAGTGGAACCGGGCCGGGGCCCTACGAGCAGTACTTC,CASSGTGPGPYEQYF
NA,NA,TRBV30,TRBJ1-2,TGTGCCTGGAGTGTTGCAAGTGGCTACACCTTC,CAWSVASGYTF
NA,few,TRBV6-2/TRBV6-3,TRBJ2-7,TGTGCCAGCAGTTACTACCGGCAGACGGGCGAGCAGTACTTC,CASSYYRQTGEQYF
NA,few,TRBV7-9,TRBJ2-3,TGTGCCAGCAGCTTAAGTTTGGGTACGCAGTATTTT,CASSLSLGTQYF
TRBD1,many,TRBV28,TRBJ2-5,TGTGCCAGCAGTTCTTCAGGGGGCGTCGCACAAGAGACCCAGTACTTC,CASSSSGGVAQETQYF